This note documents a single T cell receptor (beta chain) sequence. The V end lost 0 bases, the J end lost 10 bases, and 9 bases lay between the germline ends. There are 12 residues in the CDR3. Germline CDR1 and CDR2: MNHNS and SASEGT. Profiling relied on immunoSEQ multiplex PCR, and the TCRdb table lists in-frame clones only, not all of them. The sample holds tens of thousands of clones, more than 70% seen once. These data belong to a study of OX40 agonist ivuxolimab in advanced cancers. The sample here was CD4+ or CD8+ T cells sorted from blood, taken in a trial of the OX40 agonist ivuxolimab. The V and J genes are TRBV6-1 and TRBJ1-2; D not resolved. The TCR was taken from an adult with an advanced solid tumor such as melanoma, head and neck, liver or kidney cancer. The CDR3 DNA sequence: TGTGCCAGCAGTGAAGCGCAACGTCCCTACACCTTC. This encodes CASSEAQRPYTF.